This T cell receptor (beta chain) was observed in a study of early T cells in non-severe SARS-CoV-2 infection. Study-wide context: Sequencing was performed on bulk RNA from unsorted whole blood, leaving chains unpaired.

Attachment of unique molecular identifiers to individual cDNA molecules was performed. TCRdb used MiXCR to reprocess the 5' RACE reads, holding one entry per CDR3 protein. Seen here are 45,000 to 60,000 distinct CDR3 sequences, 10% observed once, and the top ten hold about 4.3%. The specimen sequenced was whole blood. The source is an adult who was a healthcare worker with PCR-confirmed SARS-CoV-2 infection or an uninfected control (not recorded which).

The CDR3 DNA sequence: TGCGCCAGCAGTGAGTATCGGGGAGGCACTGAAGCTTTCTTT. This sequence encodes CASSEYRGGTEAFF. The J gene is TRBJ1-1, the V gene TRBV10-2; D call uncertain. The CDR3 covers 14 residues. Per germline, CDR1 WSHSY and CDR2 SAAADI. V lost 1 base and J 4 bases, leaving 10 bases between the germline ends.